This TCR beta chain was recorded in a study of T cells in Graves' hyperthyroidism and ophthalmopathy. This clonotype was detected ten times or more. The junction departs from germline at one end; a sequencing error may be responsible. The CDR3 regions of TCR beta were amplified from RNA transcripts. The TCR CDR3 was amplified in a first-round RT-PCR using the HTBI primer set. TCRdb processed the multiplex PCR reads anew with MiXCR; each CDR3 protein has one entry. This table holds about 250,000 distinct CDR3 sequences, around 24% found once. This TCR was sampled from a woman between 35 and 50 years old with Graves' ophthalmopathy. The source material was blood.

The CDR3, as DNA: TGTGCCACCAACAGAGGTGCGAGCGGGAGAGTTGGGGAGGAGACCCAGTACTTC. The encoded protein is CATNRGASGRVGEETQYF. The V and J genes are TRBV15 and TRBJ2-5; TRBD2 aligns across 8 bases. The CDR3 spans 18 residues. In germline, CDR1 is LNHNV, CDR2 YYDKDF (reference sequence).